The rows below give T cell receptor beta chains drawn from one sample of a study of T cells in Graves' hyperthyroidism and ophthalmopathy. Each CDR3 protein is one row after TCRdb ran MiXCR on the multiplex PCR reads. The sample lists about 360,000 distinct CDR3 sequences, around a sixth occurring once. The sample was blood. The receptors originated from a woman aged 18-30 years with Graves' hyperthyroidism that later progressed to Graves' ophthalmopathy. CDR3s include the opening cysteine and the closing phenylalanine or tryptophan. Fields, in order: D gene, clone size, V gene, J gene, CDR3 protein, CDR3 DNA. The D gene is left open where the match is weak. Rows give clone size only sometimes, using once, few, many, or a class for an expanded clone.

>-|few|TRBV19|TRBJ2-1
CASSMIGAGENEQFF
TGTGCCAGTAGTATGATTGGCGCAGGGGAGAATGAGCAGTTCTTC
>-|many|TRBV7-9|TRBJ2-1
CASSLGGGQTTGEQFF
TGTGCCAGCAGCTTAGGCGGCGGGCAAACTACGGGTGAGCAGTTCTTC
>-|-|TRBV28|TRBJ1-2
CASYRSGYTF
TGTGCCAGCTACAGGTCCGGCTACACCTTC
>-|-|TRBV20-1|TRBJ1-5
CSARVRGQPQHF
TGCAGTGCTAGAGTTAGGGGGCAGCCCCAGCATTTT
>-|many|TRBV7-9|TRBJ2-2
CASSLATQGELFF
TGTGCCAGCAGCTTAGCGACTCAAGGGGAGCTGTTTTTT
>TRBD2|-|TRBV7-9|TRBJ2-3
CASSRGLAGPRPWVTDTQYF
TGTGCCAGCAGCCGGGGACTAGCGGGACCTCGCCCTTGGGTCACAGATACGCAGTATTTT
>-|many|TRBV5-6|TRBJ2-7
CASSLDLTSAYEQYF
TGTGCCAGCAGCTTGGATCTGACTTCCGCCTACGAGCAGTACTTC
>TRBD1|-|TRBV2|TRBJ1-2
CASRKADRGPYGYTF
TGTGCCAGCAGGAAGGCGGACAGGGGACCCTATGGCTACACCTTC
>-|few|TRBV29-1|TRBJ2-1
CSVDRGEGRDEQFF
TGCAGCGTTGATAGGGGGGAGGGCCGCGATGAGCAGTTCTTC
>-|-|TRBV6-1|TRBJ1-2
CASSEGTALLPYGYTF
TGTGCCAGCAGTGAAGGGACAGCCCTCCTCCCCTATGGCTACACCTTC
>-|few|TRBV28|TRBJ2-2
CASSSIYGTGELFF
TGTGCCAGCAGTTCGATCTACGGGACCGGGGAGCTGTTTTTT
>TRBD2|many|TRBV20-1|TRBJ2-1
CSAATLAGGPYNEQFF
TGCAGTGCTGCCACCCTTGCGGGAGGGCCCTACAATGAGCAGTTCTTC
>-|once|TRBV12-3/TRBV12-4|TRBJ1-3
CASSFWGRPGNTIYF
TGTGCCAGCAGTTTTTGGGGGCGGCCTGGAAACACCATATATTTT
>-|-|TRBV6-5|TRBJ2-5
CASSYGGGYQETQYF
TGTGCCAGCAGTTATGGTGGGGGGTACCAAGAGACCCAGTACTTC
>TRBD1|many|TRBV7-9|TRBJ1-1
CASSWADRAPNTEAFF
TGTGCCAGCAGCTGGGCTGACAGGGCGCCAAACACTGAAGCTTTCTTT
>TRBD1|few|TRBV20-1|TRBJ1-5
CSARRGHQPQHF
TGCAGTGCTAGAAGGGGGCACCAGCCCCAGCATTTT
>-|many|TRBV20-1|TRBJ2-3
CSARRGVVRTDTQYF
TGCAGTGCTCGGCGGGGAGTAGTAAGGACAGATACGCAGTATTTT
>TRBD1|-|TRBV30|TRBJ2-7
CAWSGTGGSYEQYF
TGTGCCTGGAGTGGTACAGGGGGTTCCTACGAGCAGTACTTC
>-|many|TRBV6-1|TRBJ2-1
CASRLGYNEQFF
TGTGCCAGCAGGCTGGGGTACAATGAGCAGTTCTTC
>-|many|TRBV3-1|TRBJ1-1
CASSQELSNTEAFF
TGTGCCAGCAGCCAAGAGTTGTCGAACACTGAAGCTTTCTTT
>-|many|TRBV6-1|TRBJ1-1
CASSEATHTEAFF
TGTGCCAGCAGTGAAGCAACGCACACTGAAGCTTTCTTT
>-|few|TRBV12-3/TRBV12-4|TRBJ2-1
CASRRSTGDEQFF
TGTGCCAGCAGGCGCTCGACGGGCGATGAGCAGTTCTTC
>-|many|TRBV28|TRBJ2-5
CASSFVRSQETQYF
TGTGCCAGCAGTTTTGTACGGAGCCAAGAGACCCAGTACTTC
>-|few|TRBV7-8|TRBJ1-3
CASSFPGRSGNTIYF
TGTGCCAGCAGCTTCCCCGGGCGCTCTGGAAACACCATATATTTT